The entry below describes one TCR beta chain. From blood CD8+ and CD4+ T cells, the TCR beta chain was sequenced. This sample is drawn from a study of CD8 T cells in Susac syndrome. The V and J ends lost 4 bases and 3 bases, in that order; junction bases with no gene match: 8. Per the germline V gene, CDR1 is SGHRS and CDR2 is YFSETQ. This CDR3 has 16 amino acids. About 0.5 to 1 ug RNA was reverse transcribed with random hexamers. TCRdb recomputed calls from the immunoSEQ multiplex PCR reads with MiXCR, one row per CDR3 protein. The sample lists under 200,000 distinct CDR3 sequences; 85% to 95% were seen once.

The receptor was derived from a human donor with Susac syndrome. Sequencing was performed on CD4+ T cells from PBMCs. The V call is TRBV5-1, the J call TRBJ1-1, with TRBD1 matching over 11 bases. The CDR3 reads CASSRRTGGADTEAFF. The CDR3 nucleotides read TGCGCCAGCAGCAGGAGGACAGGGGGCGCGGACACTGAAGCTTTCTTT.